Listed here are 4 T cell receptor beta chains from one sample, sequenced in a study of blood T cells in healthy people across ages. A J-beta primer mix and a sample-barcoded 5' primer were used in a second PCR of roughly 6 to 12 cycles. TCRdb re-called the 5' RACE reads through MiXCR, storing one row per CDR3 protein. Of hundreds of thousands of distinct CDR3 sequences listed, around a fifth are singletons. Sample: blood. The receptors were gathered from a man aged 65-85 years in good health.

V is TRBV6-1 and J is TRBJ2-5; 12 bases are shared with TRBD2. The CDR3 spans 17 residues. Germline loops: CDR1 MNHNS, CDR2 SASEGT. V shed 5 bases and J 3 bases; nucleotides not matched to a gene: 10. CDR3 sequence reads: CASSQKSRLAGEETQYF. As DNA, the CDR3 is TGTGCCAGCAGTCAAAAAAGCCGACTAGCGGGAGAAGAGACCCAGTACTTC.

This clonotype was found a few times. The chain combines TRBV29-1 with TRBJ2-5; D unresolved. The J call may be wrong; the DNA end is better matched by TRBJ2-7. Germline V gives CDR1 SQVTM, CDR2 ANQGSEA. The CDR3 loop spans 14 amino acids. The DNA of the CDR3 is TGCAGCGTTGAAGATCGCAGGATCTCCTACGAGCAGTACTTC. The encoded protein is CSVEDRRISYEQYF.

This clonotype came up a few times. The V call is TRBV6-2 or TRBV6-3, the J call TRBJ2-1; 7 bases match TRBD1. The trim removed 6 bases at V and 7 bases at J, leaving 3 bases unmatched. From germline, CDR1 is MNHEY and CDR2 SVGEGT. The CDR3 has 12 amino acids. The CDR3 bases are TGTGCCAGCAGGACAGGGTGGAATGAGCAGTTCTTC. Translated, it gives CASRTGWNEQFF.

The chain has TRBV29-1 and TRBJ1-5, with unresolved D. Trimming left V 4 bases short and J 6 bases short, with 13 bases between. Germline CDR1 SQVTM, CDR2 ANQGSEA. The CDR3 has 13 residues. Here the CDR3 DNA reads TGCAGCGTTGTTGGAGAAAAGGGTCAGCCCCAGCATTTT. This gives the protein CSVVGEKGQPQHF.